These 16 T cell receptor beta chains originate from one sample sequenced in a study of Ad26.COV2.S vaccination and SARS-CoV-2 variants. Data came from immunoSEQ multiplex PCR; TCRdb stores just in-frame clones and leaves some out. The table has approximately 480,000 clones, approximately 88% seen once. Stated treatment: some 20 received Ad26.COV2.S at low or high dose, single or two shots; several received placebo; per-sample allocation not given. Day 63 after the first vaccine or placebo injection was the time point for sampling. The sequenced sample was peripheral blood, obtained in a trial of Ad26.COV2.S vaccine versus placebo. Receptor source: a person aged 18-60 years who received the Ad26.COV2.S COVID-19 vaccine or a placebo.

The chain is built from TRBV27 and TRBJ2-1, with 11 positions matching TRBD2. Trimming at V came to 5 bases and at J to 7 bases, leaving 10 bases not matched to a gene. CDR1 is MNHEY, CDR2 SMNVEV, per germline (reference sequence). The CDR3 loop spans 16 amino acids. In DNA, the CDR3 is TGTGCCAGCAGTCGGCTCGGGACTAGCGGCTGGAATGAGCAGTTCTTC. Residues: CASSRLGTSGWNEQFF.

V usage is TRBV19 and J usage is TRBJ2-7; D is unresolved. V was pared by 4 bases and J by 6 bases, with 22 bases between. Germline V CDR1 and CDR2: LNHDA, SQIVND (reference sequence). The CDR3 sequence is 16 residues long. CDR3 sequence (DNA): TGTGCCAGTAGTACCCTTTTGGGTAGTGGGGTTGCCGAGCAGTACTTC. Translating it yields CASSTLLGSGVAEQYF.

The chain recombines TRBV21-1 with TRBJ2-7; no DNA check was done on the table's D call, TRBD1. TRBV21-1 is a known pseudogene. CDR3 length equals 19 residues. The CDR3 DNA is TGTGCCAGCAGCAACGCTCAAAACCGGGACAGGCAACATTCCTACGAGCAGTACTTC. Translation gives CASSNAQNRDRQHSYEQYF.

CDR3: CASSLRGSGYTEAFF. CDR3 nucleotide sequence: TGTGCCAGCAGTTTACGGGGGTCTGGGTACACTGAAGCTTTCTTT. The rearrangement uses TRBV27 and TRBJ1-1, with D tentatively TRBD1 (5 bases). The length of the CDR3 is 15 residues. V shed 2 bases and J shed 3 bases, with 13 bases lying between them. Germline CDR1 reads MNHEY; CDR2 reads SMNVEV (reference sequence).

The chain links TRBV11-3 to TRBJ2-3, with D possibly matching TRBD2 (5 bases). The CDR3 length is 15 residues. V was clipped by 1 base and J by 2 bases, with 10 bases between them. The germline CDR1 and CDR2 sequences are SGHNT and YENEEA. CDR3 coding DNA: TGTGCCAGCAGCTTAGGCCCTCGGGACACAGATACGCAGTATTTT. Residues: CASSLGPRDTDTQYF. The variable domain in full, with the rest retrieved from reference TRBV11-3 and TRBJ2-3, is EAGVVQSPRYKIIEKKQPVAFWCNPISGHNTLYWYLQNLGQGPELLIRYENEEAVDDSQLPKDRFSAERLKGVDSTLKIQPAELGDSAVYLCASSLGPRDTDTQYFGPGTRLTVL.

This clone was seen only once. The chain uses TRBV14 and TRBJ1-6; D remains unclear. The CDR3 runs 14 residues. Germline V gives CDR1 SGHDN, CDR2 FVKESK. V gave up 8 bases and J gave up 0 bases, with 8 bases separating them. The chain's CDR3 is CASRGSSYNSPLHF. In DNA, the CDR3 is TGTGCCAGCCGAGGGAGCTCCTATAATTCACCCCTCCACTTT. Complete variable domain (other parts from reference TRBV14 and TRBJ1-6): EAGVTQFPSHSVIEKGQTVTLRCDPISGHDNLYWYRRVMGKEIKFLLHFVKESKQDESGMPNNRFLAERTGGTYSTLKVQPAELEDSGVYFCASRGSSYNSPLHFGNGTRLTVT.

The chain is built from TRBV20-1 and TRBJ2-7; 9 nucleotides match TRBD2. Trimming at V came to 3 bases and at J to 0 bases, leaving 12 bases not matched to a gene. This CDR3 contains 17 residues. CDR1 is DFQATT, CDR2 SNEGSKA, per germline (reference sequence). The CDR3 reads CSASSSGRPMSSYEQYF. Written as DNA, the CDR3 is TGCAGTGCTAGTTCGAGCGGGAGGCCCATGAGCTCCTACGAGCAGTACTTC.

The V and J genes are TRBV5-1 and TRBJ1-4; D possibly corresponds to TRBD1 (6 bases). The CDR3 has 14 amino acids. Germline values: CDR1 SGHRS, CDR2 YFSETQ. V was shortened by 6 bases and J by 6 bases, with 15 bases between the two germline ends. In nucleotides, the CDR3 is TGCGCCAGCAAGGGGGGAACTAGGGATGAAAAACTGTTTTTT. It codes for CASKGGTRDEKLFF.

The chain carries TRBV6-5 and TRBJ2-2, with TRBD2 matching over 8 bases. This CDR3 spans 14 amino acids. Germline lookup yields CDR1 MNHEY and CDR2 SVGAGI. The V segment lost 7 bases and the J segment 7 bases; nucleotides outside the gene matches: 8. CDR3 region: CASTPRGGLGELFF. As DNA, the CDR3 is TGTGCCAGCACCCCTCGGGGGGGACTCGGGGAGCTGTTTTTT.

The rearrangement uses TRBV24-1 and TRBJ2-1, with D tentatively TRBD2 (6 bases). CDR1 and CDR2 from the germline V gene are KGHDR and SFDVKD. The CDR3 runs 13 residues. Deletions cut 4 bases from V and 13 bases from J, with 16 bases between. CDR3 DNA sequence: TGTGCCACCAGTGAGGTCGGGAGCCCTTCACAGTTCTTC. This gives the protein CATSEVGSPSQFF.

This chain links TRBV19 with TRBJ1-6; D gene ambiguous. V gave up 6 bases and J gave up 6 bases, with 15 bases separating them. In germline, CDR1 is LNHDA, CDR2 SQIVND (reference sequence). The CDR3 length is 15 residues. CDR3 bases: TGTGCCAGTAGGAGGCTGCCCGAATCTAATTCACCCCTCCACTTT. Translating gives CASRRLPESNSPLHF.

The genes are TRBV11-2 and TRBJ2-3; 9 bases fit TRBD2. The CDR3 is made up of 16 amino acids. In germline, CDR1 is SGHAT, CDR2 FQNNGV. Germline trimming cut 5 bases from V and 3 bases from J; bases unmatched to any gene: 9. This CDR3 is CASSPGLAGSTDTQYF. The CDR3 DNA reads as TGTGCCAGCAGCCCCGGGCTAGCGGGAAGTACAGATACGCAGTATTTT.

The V and J genes are TRBV12-3 or TRBV12-4 and TRBJ1-1, with D unclear. This CDR3 contains 12 residues. V lost 3 bases and J 8 bases, leaving 10 bases between the germline ends. CDR3 residues: CASSFSILEAFF. In DNA, the CDR3 is TGTGCCAGCAGTTTTAGTATCCTAGAAGCTTTCTTT.

The chain has TRBV30 and TRBJ2-7; the D call may be TRBD1 or TRBD2 (5 bases each). The germline CDR1 and CDR2 sequences are GTSNPN and SVGIG (reference sequence). The CDR3 contains 15 residues. The V and J ends lost 2 bases and 3 bases respectively, with 17 bases between them. The DNA of the CDR3 is TGTGCCTGGAGTCCGGGGCCCAATCTCATCTACGAGCAGTACTTC. The encoded protein is CAWSPGPNLIYEQYF.

In DNA, the CDR3 is TGTGCCAGCAGCTTATTTATCTCCTGGAGCTCCTACAATGAGCAGTTCTTC. Its translation is CASSLFISWSSYNEQFF. The chain uses TRBV7-6 and TRBJ2-1; no reliable D call. Between the trimmed V and J ends, which lost 2 bases and 0 bases, there was a span of 14 bases. The CDR3 covers 17 residues. CDR1 is SGHVS and CDR2 is FNYEAQ in the germline V gene. The variable domain in full, with the rest retrieved from reference TRBV7-6 and TRBJ2-1, is GAGVSQSPRYKVTKRGQDVALRCDPISGHVSLYWYRQALGQGPEFLTYFNYEAQQDKSGLPNDRFSAERPEGSISTLTIQRTEQRDSAMYRCASSLFISWSSYNEQFFGPGTRLTVL.

The rearrangement links TRBV19 to TRBJ2-3; TRBD2 agrees at 11 bases. CDR1 LNHDA and CDR2 SQIVND come from the germline V gene (reference sequence). V shed 6 bases and J 2 bases; nucleotides not matched to a gene: 13. The CDR3 runs to 18 residues. CDR3 nucleotides: TGTGCCAGTAGCCCCGGGACTAGCGGACCGATATCCACAGATACGCAGTATTTT. Its translation: CASSPGTSGPISTDTQYF.